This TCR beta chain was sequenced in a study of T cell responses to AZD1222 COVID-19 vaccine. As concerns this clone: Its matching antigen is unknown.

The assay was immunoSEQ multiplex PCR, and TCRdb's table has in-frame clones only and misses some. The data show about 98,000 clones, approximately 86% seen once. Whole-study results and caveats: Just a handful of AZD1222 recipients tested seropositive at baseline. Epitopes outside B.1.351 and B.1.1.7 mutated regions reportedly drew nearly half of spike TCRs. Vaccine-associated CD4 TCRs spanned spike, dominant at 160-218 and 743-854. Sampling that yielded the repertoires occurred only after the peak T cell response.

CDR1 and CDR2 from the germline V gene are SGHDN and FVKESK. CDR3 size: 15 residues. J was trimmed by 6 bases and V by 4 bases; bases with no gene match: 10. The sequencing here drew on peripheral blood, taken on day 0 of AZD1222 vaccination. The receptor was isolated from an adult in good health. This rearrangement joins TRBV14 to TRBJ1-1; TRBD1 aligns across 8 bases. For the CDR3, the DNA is TGTGCCAGCAGCCTACTCGGGACAGGTTGGTCTGAAGCTTTCTTT. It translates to CASSLLGTGWSEAFF. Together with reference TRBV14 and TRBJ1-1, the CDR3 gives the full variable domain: EAGVTQFPSHSVIEKGQTVTLRCDPISGHDNLYWYRRVMGKEIKFLLHFVKESKQDESGMPNNRFLAERTGGTYSTLKVQPAELEDSGVYFCASSLLGTGWSEAFFGQGTRLTVV.